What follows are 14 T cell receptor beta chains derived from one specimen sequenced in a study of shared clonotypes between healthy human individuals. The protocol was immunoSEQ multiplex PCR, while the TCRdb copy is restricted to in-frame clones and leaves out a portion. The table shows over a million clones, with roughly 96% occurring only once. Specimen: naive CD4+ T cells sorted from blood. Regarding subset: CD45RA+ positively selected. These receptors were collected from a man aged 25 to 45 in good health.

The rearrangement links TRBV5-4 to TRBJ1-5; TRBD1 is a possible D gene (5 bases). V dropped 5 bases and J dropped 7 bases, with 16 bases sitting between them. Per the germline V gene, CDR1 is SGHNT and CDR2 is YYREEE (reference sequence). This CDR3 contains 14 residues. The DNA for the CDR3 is TGTGCCAGCAGGGAGACAGCGAGGTGGCAGCCCCAGCATTTT. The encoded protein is CASRETARWQPQHF.

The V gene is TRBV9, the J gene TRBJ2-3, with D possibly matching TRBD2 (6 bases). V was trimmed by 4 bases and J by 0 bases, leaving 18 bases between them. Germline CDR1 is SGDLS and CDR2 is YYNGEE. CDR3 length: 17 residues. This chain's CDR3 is CASSSPKGRFSTDTQYF. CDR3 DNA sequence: TGTGCCAGCAGCTCACCTAAGGGGAGGTTTAGCACAGATACGCAGTATTTT.

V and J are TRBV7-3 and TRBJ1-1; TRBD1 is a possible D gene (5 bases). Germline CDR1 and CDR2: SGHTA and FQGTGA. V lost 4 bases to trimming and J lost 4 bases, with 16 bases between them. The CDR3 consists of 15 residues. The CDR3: CASSSPGRRGTEAFF. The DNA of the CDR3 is TGTGCCAGCAGCTCCCCTGGACGGAGGGGCACTGAAGCTTTCTTT.

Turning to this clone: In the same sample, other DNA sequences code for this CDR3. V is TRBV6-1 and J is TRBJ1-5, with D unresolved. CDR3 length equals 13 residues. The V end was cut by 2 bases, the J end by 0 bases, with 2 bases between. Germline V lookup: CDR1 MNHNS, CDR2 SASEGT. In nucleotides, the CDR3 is TGTGCCAGCAGTGAACATAGCAATCAGCCCCAGCATTTT. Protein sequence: CASSEHSNQPQHF.

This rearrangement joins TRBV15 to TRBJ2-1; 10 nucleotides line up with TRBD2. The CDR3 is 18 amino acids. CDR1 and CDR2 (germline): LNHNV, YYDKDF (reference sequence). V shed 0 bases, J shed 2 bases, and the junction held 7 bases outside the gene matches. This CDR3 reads CATSRDPLAGDTYNEQFF. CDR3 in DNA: TGTGCCACCAGCAGAGATCCGCTAGCGGGGGATACCTACAATGAGCAGTTCTTC.

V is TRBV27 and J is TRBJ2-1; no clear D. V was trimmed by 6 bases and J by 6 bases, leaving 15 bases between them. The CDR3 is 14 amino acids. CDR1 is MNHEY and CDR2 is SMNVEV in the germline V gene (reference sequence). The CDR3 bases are TGTGCCAGCAGCCCGGTTCTTCTTAGCAATGAGCAGTTCTTC. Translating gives CASSPVLLSNEQFF.

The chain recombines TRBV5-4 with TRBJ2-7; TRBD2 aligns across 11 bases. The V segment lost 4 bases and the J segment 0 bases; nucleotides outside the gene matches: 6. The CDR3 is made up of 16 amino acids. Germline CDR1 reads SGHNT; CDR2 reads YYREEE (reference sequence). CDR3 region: CASSPLAGVTSYEQYF. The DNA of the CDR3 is TGTGCCAGCAGCCCACTAGCGGGAGTCACCTCCTACGAGCAGTACTTC.

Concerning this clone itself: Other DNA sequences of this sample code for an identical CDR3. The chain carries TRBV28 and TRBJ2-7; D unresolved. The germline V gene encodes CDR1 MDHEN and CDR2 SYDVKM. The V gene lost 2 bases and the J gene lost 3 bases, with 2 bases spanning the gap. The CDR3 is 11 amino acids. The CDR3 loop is CASSLLYEQYF. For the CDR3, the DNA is TGTGCCAGCAGTTTACTCTACGAGCAGTACTTC.

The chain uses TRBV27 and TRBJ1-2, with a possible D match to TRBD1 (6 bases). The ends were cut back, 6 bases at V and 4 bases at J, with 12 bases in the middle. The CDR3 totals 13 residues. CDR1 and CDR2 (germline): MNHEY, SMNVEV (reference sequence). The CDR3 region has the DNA TGTGCCAGCAGCCCGGACAGTTCCTATGGCTACACCTTC. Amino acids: CASSPDSSYGYTF.

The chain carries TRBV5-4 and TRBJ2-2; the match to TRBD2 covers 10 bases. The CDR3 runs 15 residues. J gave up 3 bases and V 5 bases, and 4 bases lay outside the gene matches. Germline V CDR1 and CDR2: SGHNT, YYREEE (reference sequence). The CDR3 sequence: CASSWTSGYTGELFF. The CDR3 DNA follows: TGTGCCAGCAGTTGGACTAGCGGTTACACCGGGGAGCTGTTTTTT.

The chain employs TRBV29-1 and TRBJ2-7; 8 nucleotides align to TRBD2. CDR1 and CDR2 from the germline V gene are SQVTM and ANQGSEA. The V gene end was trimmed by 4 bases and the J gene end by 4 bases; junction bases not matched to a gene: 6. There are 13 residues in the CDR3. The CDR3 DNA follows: TGCAGCGTTGTCCGGGAGGGCCGGTACGAGCAGTACTTC. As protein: CSVVREGRYEQYF.

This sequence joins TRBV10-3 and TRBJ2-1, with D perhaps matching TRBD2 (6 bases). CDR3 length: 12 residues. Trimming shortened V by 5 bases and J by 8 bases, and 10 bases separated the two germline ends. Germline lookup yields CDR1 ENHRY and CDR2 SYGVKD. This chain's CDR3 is CAISQASDEQFF. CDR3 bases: TGTGCCATCAGTCAGGCTAGCGATGAGCAGTTCTTC.

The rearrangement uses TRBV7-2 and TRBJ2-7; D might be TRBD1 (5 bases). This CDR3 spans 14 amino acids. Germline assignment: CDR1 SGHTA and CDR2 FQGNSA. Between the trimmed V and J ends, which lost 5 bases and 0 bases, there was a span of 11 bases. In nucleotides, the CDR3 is TGTGCCAGCAGCCACCCAGGGTTCTCCTACGAGCAGTACTTC. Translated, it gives CASSHPGFSYEQYF.

CDR3 residues: CASSPVTVSSYEQYF. Here the CDR3 DNA reads TGTGCCAGCTCACCGGTCACAGTTAGCTCCTACGAGCAGTACTTC. This chain uses TRBV18 with TRBJ2-7; no definite D call. Trimming took 3 bases from V and 0 from J, leaving 12 bases between them. Germline CDR1 reads KGHSH; CDR2 reads LQKENI. The CDR3 spans 15 residues.